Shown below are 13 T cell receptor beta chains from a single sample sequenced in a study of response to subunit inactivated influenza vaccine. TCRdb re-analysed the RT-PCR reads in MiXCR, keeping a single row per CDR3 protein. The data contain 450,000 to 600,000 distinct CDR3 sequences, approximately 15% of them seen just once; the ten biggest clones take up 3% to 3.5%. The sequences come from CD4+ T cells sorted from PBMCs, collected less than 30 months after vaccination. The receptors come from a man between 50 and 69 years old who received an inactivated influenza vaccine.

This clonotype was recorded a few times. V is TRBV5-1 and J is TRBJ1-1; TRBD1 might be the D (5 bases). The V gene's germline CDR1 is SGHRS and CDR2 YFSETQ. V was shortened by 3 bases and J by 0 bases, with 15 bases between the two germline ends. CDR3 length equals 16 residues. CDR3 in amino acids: CASSSLRSGLNTEAFF. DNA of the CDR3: TGCGCCAGCAGCTCGCTTCGGTCGGGGCTGAACACTGAAGCTTTCTTT.

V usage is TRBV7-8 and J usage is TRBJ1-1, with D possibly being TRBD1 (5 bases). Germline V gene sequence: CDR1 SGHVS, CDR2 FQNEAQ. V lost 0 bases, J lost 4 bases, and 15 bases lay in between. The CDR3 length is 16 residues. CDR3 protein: CASSLASGGYGTEAFF. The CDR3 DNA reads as TGTGCCAGCAGCTTAGCGAGCGGGGGATATGGCACTGAAGCTTTCTTT.

The CDR3 DNA reads TGTGCCAGCAGCCGCCAGGGGCCAGATACGCAGTATTTT. It is translated as CASSRQGPDTQYF. The chain uses TRBV3-1 and TRBJ2-3; maybe TRBD1 (6 bases). Germline V gene data show CDR1 as LGHDT and CDR2 as YNNKEL (reference sequence). V lost 4 bases and J 4 bases, leaving 9 bases between the germline ends. CDR3 length: 13 amino acids.

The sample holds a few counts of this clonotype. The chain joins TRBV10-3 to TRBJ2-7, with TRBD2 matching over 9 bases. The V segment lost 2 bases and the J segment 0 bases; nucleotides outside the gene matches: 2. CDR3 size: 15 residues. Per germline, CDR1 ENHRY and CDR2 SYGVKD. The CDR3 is CAISELAGSSYEQYF. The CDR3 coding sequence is TGTGCCATCAGTGAGCTAGCGGGGAGCTCCTACGAGCAGTACTTC.

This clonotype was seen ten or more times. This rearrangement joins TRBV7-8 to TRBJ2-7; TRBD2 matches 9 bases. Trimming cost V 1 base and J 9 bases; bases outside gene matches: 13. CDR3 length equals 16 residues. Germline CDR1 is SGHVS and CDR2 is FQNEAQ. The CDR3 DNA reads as TGTGCCAGCAGCTTAGAAGGGGCTAGCGGGATGGGCCGGCAGTACTTC. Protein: CASSLEGASGMGRQYF. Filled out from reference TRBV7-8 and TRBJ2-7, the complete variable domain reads GAGVSQSPRYKVAKRGQDVALRCDPISGHVSLFWYQQALGQGPEFLTYFQNEAQLDKSGLPSDRFFAERPEGSVSTLKIQRTQQEDSAVYLCASSLEGASGMGRQYFGPGTRLTVT.

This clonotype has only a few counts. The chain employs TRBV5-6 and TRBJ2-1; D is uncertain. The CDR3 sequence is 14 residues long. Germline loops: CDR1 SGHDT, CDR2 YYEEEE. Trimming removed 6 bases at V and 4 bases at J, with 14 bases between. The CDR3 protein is CASTNWAFYNEQFF. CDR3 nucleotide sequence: TGTGCCAGCACCAATTGGGCCTTTTACAATGAGCAGTTCTTC.

The CDR3 DNA sequence: TGTGCCAGCAGGGCCGGGACAGGGTCTGGCTACACCTTC. Translated, it gives CASRAGTGSGYTF. J is TRBJ1-2 and V is TRBV6-2 or TRBV6-3; 9 bases agree with TRBD1. V lost 6 bases and J lost 7; bases outside the gene matches: 6. CDR3 length: 13 amino acids. Germline V gene lookup returns CDR1 MNHEY and CDR2 SVGEGT.

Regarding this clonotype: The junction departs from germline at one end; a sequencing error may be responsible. The CDR3 DNA reads TGCGCCAGCAGCTTGGCTCTAGCGGGGAACCAAGAGACCCAGCACTTC. This encodes CASSLALAGNQETQHF. The J gene is TRBJ2-5, the V gene TRBV5-1; 9 bases are shared with TRBD2. The CDR3 is made up of 16 amino acids. Germline CDR1 reads SGHRS; CDR2 reads YFSETQ.

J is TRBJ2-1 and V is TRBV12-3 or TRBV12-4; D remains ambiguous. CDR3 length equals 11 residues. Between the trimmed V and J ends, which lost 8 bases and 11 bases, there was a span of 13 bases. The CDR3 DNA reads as TGTGCCAGCCGAAGCCGCATGAAGCAGTTCTTC. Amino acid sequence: CASRSRMKQFF.

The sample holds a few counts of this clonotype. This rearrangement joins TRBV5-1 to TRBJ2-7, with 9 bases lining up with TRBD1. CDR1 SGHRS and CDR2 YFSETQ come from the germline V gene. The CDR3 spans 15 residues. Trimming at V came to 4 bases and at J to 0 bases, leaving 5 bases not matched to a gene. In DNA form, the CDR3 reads TGCGCCAGCAGCCGCGGGACAGGGAGCTCCTACGAGCAGTACTTC. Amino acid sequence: CASSRGTGSSYEQYF.

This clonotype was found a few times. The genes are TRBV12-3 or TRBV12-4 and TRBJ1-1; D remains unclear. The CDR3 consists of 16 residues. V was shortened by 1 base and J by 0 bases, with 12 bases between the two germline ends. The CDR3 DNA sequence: TGTGCCAGCAGTTTAGGGGGAAGGGTGATGAACACTGAAGCTTTCTTT. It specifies CASSLGGRVMNTEAFF.

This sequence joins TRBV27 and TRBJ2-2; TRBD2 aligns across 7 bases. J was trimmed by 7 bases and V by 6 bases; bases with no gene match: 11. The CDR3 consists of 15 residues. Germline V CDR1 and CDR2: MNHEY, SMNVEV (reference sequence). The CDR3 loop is CASSPRRGNGGELFF. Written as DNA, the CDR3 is TGTGCCAGCAGCCCTAGGCGGGGGAACGGCGGGGAGCTGTTTTTT.

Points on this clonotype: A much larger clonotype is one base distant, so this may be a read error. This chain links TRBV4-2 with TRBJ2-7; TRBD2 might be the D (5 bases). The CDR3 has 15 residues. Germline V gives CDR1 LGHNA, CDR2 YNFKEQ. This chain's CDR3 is CASSQGYGRSGEHYF. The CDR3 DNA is TGTGCCAGCAGCCAAGGATACGGAAGGAGCGGCGAGCATTACTTC.